This T cell receptor (beta chain) was sequenced in a study of blood T cell repertoires in COVID-19. Study in general: PBMCs, B-cell-depleted T cells, or T cells were the source of the cDNA or gDNA that made up the material.

Using immunoSEQ multiplex PCR, the repertoire was profiled, and TCRdb retains in-frame clones only, with some absent. This table holds around 220,000 clones, roughly 82% found once. Germline V gene sequence: CDR1 ENHRY, CDR2 SYGVKD. The CDR3 is made up of 15 amino acids. The V gene end was trimmed by 6 bases and the J gene end by 5 bases; junction bases not matched to a gene: 9. The table lists this clone with many counts. The chain combines TRBV10-3 with TRBJ1-4; 7 nucleotides align to TRBD1. Sample: peripheral blood. This receptor was identified in a woman of 80 years or more with active or convalescent COVID-19. DNA of the CDR3: TGTGCCATCAGCGTCCGTACAGGGGCAAATGAAAAACTGTTTTTT. This encodes CAISVRTGANEKLFF.